This T cell receptor beta chain was sequenced during a study of identifying expanded T cells in peripheral blood. V lost 1 base and J 0 bases, leaving 3 bases between the germline ends. CDR1 is SGHNT and CDR2 is YENEEA in the germline V gene. The CDR3 has 13 residues. Repertoires were generated with immunoSEQ multiplex PCR, while TCRdb's copy carries only in-frame clones and drops some. Of about 97,000 clones in the sample, around nine tenths were seen once. The sequenced sample was blood. The receptor comes from a person between 18 and 69 years old in good health. The V gene is TRBV11-3, the J gene TRBJ1-1; D is undetermined. CDR3 in amino acids: CASSLGMNTEAFF. The CDR3 DNA is TGTGCCAGCAGCTTAGGGATGAACACTGAAGCTTTCTTT.